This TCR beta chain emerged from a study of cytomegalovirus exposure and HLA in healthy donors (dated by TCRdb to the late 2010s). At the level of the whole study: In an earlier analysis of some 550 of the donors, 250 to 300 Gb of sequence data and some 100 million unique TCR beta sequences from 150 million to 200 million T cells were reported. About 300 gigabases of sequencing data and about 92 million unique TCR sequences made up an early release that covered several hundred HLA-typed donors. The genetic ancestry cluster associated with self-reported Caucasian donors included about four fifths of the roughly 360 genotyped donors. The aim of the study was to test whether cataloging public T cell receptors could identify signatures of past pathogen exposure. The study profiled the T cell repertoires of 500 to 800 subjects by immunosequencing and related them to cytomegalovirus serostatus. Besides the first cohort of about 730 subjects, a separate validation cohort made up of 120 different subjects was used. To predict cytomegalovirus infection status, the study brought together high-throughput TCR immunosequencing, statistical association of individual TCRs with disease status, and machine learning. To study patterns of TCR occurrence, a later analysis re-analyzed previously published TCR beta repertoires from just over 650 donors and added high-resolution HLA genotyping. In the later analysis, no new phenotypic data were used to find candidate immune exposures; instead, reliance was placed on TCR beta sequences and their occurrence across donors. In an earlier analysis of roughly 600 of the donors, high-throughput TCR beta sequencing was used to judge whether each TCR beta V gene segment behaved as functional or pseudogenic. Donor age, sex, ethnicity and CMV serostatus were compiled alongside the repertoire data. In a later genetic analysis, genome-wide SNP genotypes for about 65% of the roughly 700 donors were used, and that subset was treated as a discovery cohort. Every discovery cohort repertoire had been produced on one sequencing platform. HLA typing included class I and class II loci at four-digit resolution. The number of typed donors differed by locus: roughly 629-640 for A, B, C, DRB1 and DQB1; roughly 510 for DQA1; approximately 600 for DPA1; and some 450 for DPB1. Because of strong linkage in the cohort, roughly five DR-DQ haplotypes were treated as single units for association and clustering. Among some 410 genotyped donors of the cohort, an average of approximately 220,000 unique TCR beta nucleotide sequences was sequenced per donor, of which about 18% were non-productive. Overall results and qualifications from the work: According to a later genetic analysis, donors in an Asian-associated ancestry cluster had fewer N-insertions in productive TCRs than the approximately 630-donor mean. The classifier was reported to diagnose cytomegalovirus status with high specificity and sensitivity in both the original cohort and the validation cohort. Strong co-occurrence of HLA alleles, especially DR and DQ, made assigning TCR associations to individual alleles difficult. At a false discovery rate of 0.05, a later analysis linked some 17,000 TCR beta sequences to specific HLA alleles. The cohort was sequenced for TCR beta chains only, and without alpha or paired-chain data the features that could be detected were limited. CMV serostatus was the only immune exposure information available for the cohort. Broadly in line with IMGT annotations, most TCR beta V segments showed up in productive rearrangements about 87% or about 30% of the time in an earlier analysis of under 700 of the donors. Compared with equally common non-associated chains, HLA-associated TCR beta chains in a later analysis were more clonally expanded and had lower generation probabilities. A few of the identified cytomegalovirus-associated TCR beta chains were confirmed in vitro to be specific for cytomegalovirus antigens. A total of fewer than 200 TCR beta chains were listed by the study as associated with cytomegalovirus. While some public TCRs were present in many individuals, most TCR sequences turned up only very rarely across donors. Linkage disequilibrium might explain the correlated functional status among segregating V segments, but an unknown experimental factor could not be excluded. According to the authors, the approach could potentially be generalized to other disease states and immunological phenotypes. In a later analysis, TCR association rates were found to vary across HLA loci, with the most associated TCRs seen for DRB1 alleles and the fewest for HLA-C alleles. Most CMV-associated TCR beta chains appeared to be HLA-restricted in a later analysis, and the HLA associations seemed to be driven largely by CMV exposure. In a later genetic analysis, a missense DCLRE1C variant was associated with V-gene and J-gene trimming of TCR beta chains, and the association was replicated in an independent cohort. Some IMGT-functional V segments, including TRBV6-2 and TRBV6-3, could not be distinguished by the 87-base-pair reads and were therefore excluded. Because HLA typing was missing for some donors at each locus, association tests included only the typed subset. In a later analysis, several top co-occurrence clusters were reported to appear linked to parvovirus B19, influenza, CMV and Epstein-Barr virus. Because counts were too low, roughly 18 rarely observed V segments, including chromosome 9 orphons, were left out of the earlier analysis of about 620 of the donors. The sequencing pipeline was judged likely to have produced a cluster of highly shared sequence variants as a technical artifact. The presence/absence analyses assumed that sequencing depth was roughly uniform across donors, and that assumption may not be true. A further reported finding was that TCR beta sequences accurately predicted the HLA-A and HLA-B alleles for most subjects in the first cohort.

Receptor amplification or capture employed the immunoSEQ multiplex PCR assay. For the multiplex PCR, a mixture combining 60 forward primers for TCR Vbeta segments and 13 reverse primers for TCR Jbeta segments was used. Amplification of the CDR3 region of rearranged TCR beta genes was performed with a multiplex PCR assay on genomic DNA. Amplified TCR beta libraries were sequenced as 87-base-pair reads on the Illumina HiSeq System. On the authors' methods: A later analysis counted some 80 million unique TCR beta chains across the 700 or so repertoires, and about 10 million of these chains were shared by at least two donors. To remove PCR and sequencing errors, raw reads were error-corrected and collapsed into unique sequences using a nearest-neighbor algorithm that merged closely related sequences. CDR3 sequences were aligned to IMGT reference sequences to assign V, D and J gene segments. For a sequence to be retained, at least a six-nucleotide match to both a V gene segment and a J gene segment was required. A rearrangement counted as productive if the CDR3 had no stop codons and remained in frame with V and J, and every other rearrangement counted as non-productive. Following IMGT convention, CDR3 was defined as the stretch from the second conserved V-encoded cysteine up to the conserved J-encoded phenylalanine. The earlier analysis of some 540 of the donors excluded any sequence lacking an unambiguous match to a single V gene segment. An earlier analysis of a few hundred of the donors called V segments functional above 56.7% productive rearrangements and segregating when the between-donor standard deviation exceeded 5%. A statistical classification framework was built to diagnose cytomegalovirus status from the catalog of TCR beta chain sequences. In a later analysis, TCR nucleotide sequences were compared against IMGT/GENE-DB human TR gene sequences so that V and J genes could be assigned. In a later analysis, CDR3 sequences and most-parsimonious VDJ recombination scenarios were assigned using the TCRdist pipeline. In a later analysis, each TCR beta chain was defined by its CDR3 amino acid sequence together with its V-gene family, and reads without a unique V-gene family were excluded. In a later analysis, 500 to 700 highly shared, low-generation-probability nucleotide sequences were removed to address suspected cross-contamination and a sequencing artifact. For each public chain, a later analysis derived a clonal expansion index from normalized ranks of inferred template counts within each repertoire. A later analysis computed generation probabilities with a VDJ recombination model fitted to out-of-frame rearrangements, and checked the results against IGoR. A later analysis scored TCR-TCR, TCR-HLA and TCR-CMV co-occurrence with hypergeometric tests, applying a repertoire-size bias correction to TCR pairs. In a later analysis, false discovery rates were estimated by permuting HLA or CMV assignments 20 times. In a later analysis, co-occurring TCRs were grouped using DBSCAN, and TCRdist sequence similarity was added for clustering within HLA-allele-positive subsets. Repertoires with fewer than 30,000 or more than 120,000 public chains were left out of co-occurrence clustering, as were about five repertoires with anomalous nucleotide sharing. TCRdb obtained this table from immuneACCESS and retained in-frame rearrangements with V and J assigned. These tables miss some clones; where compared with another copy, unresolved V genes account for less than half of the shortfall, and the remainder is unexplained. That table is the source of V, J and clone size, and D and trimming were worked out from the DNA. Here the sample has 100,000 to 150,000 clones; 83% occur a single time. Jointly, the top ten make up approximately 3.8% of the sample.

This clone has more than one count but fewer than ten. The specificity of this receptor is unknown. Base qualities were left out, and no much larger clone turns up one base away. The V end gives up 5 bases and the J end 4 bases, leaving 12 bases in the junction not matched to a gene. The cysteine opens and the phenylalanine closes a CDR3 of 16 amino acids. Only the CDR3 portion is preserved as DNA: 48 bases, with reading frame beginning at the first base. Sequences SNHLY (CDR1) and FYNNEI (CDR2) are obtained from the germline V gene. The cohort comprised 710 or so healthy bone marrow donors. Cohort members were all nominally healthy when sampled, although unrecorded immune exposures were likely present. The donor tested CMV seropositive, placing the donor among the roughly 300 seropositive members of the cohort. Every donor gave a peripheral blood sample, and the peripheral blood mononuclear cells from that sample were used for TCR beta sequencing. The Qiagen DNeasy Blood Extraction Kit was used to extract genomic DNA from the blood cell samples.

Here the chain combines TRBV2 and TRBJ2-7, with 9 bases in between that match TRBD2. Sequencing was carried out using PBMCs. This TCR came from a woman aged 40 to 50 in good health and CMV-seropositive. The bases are TGTGCCAGCAGTAAACCTCCGGATAGCGGGGGTTACGAGCAGTACTTC. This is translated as CASSKPPDSGGYEQYF.